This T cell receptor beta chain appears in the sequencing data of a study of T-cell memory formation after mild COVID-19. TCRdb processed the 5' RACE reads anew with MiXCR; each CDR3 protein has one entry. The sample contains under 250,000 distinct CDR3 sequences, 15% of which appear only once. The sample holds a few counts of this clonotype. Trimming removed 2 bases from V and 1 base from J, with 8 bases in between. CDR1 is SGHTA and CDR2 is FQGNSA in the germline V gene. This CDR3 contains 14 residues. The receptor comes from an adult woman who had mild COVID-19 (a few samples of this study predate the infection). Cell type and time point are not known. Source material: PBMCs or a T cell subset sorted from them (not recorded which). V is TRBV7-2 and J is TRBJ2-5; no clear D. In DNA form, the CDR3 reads TGTGCCAGCAGCTTAATGGGCGGCCAAGAGACCCAGTACTTC. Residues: CASSLMGGQETQYF.